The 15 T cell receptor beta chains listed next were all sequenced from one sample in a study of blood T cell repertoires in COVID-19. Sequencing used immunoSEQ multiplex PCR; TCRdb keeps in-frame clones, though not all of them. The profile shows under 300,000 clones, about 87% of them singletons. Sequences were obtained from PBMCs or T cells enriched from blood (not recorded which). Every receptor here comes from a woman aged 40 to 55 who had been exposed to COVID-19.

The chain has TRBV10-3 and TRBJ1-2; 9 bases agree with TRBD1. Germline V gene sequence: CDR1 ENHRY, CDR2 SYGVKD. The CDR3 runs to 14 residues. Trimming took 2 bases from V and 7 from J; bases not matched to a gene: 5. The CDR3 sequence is CAISEGTGGLGYTF. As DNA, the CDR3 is TGTGCCATCAGTGAGGGTACAGGGGGCCTTGGCTACACCTTC.

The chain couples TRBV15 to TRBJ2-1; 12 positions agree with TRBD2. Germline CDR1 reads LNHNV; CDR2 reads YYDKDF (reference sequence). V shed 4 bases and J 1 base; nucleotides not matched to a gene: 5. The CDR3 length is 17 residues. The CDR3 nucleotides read TGTGCCACCAGCATCGAGACTAGCGGGAGTTCCTACAATGAGCAGTTCTTC. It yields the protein CATSIETSGSSYNEQFF.

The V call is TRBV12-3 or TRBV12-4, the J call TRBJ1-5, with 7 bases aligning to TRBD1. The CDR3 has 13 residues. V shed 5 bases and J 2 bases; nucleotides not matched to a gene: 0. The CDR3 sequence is CASSDRGNQPQHF. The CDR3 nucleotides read TGTGCCAGCAGTGACAGGGGCAATCAGCCCCAGCATTTT.

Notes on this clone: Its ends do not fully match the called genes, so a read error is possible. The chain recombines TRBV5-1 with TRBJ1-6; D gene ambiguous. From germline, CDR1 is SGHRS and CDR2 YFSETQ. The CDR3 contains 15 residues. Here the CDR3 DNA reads TGTGCCAGCAGCCCCGGCGGTTCCTATAATTCACCCCTCCACTTT. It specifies CASSPGGSYNSPLHF.

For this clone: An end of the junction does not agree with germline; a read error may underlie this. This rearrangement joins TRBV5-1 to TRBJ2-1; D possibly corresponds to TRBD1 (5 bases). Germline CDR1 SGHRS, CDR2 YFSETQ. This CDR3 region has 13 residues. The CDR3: CASSKTENNEQFF. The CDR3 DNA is TGTGCCAGCAGCAAGACAGAAAACAATGAGCAGTTCTTC.

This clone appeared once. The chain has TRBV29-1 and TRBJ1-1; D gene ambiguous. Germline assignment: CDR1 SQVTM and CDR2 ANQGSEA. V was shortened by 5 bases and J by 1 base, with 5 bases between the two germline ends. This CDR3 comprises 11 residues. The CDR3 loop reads CSVTANTEAFF. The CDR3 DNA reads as TGCAGCGTTACAGCGAACACTGAAGCTTTCTTT.

The CDR3 region has the DNA TGCGCCAGCAGCCACCTCCCCCTTCATGACAGGGAAAAGGATGGCTACACCTTC. It translates to CASSHLPLHDREKDGYTF. The chain uses TRBV4-1 and TRBJ1-2; 7 nucleotides match TRBD1. Trimming removed 3 bases from V and 6 bases from J; junction bases left unmatched: 19. Germline CDR1 reads MGHRA; CDR2 reads YSYEKL. The CDR3 loop spans 18 amino acids.

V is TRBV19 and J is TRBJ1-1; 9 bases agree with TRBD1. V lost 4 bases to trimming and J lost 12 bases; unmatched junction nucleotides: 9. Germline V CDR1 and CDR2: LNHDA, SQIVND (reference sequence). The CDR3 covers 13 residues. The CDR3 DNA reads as TGTGCCAGTAGTAGGGGACAGGGAGTATCGACTTTCTTT. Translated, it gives CASSRGQGVSTFF.

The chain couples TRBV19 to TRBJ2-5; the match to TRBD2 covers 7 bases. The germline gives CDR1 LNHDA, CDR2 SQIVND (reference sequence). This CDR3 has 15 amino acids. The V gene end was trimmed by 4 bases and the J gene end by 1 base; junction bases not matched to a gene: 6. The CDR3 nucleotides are TGTGCCAGTAGTACAAGAGCGGGGACCCAAGAGACCCAGTACTTC. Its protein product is CASSTRAGTQETQYF.

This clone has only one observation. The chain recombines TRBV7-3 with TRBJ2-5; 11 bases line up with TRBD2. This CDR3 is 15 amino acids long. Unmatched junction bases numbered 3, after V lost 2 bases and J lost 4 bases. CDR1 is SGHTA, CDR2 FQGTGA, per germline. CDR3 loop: CASSLGTSGGETQYF. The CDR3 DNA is TGTGCCAGCAGCTTAGGTACTAGCGGGGGAGAGACCCAGTACTTC.

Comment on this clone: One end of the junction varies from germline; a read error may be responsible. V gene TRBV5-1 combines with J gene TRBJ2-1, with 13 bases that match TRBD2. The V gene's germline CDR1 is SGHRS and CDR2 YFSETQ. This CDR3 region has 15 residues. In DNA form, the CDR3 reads TGTGCCAGCAGCCCAGAGGGACTAGCGGGAAGGGAGCAGTTCTTC. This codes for CASSPEGLAGREQFF.

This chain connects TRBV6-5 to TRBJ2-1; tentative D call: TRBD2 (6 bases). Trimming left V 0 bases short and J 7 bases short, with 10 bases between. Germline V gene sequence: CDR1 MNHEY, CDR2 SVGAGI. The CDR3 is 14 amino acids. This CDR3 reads CASSYSGTQNEQFF. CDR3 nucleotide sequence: TGTGCCAGCAGTTACTCGGGGACTCAGAATGAGCAGTTCTTC.

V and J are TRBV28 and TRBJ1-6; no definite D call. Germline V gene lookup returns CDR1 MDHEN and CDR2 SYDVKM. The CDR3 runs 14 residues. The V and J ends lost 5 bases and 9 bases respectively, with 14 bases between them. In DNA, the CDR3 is TGTGCCAGCAGTCCCACTAACTTTCTTTCACCCCTCCACTTT. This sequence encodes CASSPTNFLSPLHF.

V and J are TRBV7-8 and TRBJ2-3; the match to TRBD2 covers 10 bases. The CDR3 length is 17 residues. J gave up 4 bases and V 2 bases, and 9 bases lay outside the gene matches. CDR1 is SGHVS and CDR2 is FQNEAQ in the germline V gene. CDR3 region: CASSLWSGRAGSDTQYF. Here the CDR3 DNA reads TGTGCCAGCAGCTTATGGAGCGGGAGGGCCGGATCAGATACGCAGTATTTT.

This CDR3 is CASSPRENSPLHF. Written as DNA, the CDR3 is TGTGCCAGCAGCCCCCGTGAGAATTCACCCCTCCACTTT. The chain has TRBV7-9 and TRBJ1-6; D gene ambiguous. The CDR3 contains 13 residues. The germline V gene has CDR1 SEHNR and CDR2 FQNEAQ (reference sequence). Trimming took 5 bases from V and 7 from J, leaving 9 bases between them.